This TCR beta chain emerged from a study of brain metastases from non-small cell lung cancer (dated by TCRdb to between 2019 and 2020). Context from the whole study: The immune microenvironment of paired resected primary tumors and brain metastases from non-small-cell lung cancer patients was profiled.

Results and caveats for the whole study, not just this receptor: Paired brain metastases and primary tumors largely shared TCR repertoires, although T-cell densities in the metastases were sparse. T-cell clones appeared expanded in approximately 68% of brain metastases relative to the matched primary tumors. T-cell infiltration was lower in brain metastases than in primary tumors (P < 0.001).

Points on this clone: The antigen this receptor binds is unknown. The input lacks base qualities; no much larger clone sits a single base away.

From a lookup of the germline V gene, CDR1 and CDR2 are MNHEY and SVGAGI. Including cysteine and phenylalanine, the CDR3 has 13 amino acids. Only the CDR3 region is kept as DNA, spanning 39 bases read in frame from base 1. At the junction V is shortened by 3 bases and J by 4 bases, with 7 bases in between. The library was generated by the immunoSEQ multiplex PCR assay. T-cell receptor beta chain repertoire sequencing was performed alongside a 770-gene immune expression panel. Held by TCRdb, this immuneACCESS table contains in-frame sequences only and omits some clones. Under half of the omission traces to an unresolved V gene where checked; the cause of the rest is unknown. For this sample the table gives some 1,200 clones, of which 75% to 90% were detected only once. The leading ten clones occupy 9.5% to 12% of the sample. A total of some 40 patients with non-small-cell lung cancer that had been surgically resected, each with specimens from both a primary tumor and a brain metastasis, made up the cohort. Tumor specimens were archival formalin-fixed, paraffin-embedded tissues.

The sample comprised tissue from a brain metastasis. Explained via the paper, the cell subset or site label denotes: resected brain metastasis paired with primary lung tumor. This sequence was found in a donor aged 40 or over with non-small cell lung cancer. Recombination joined TRBV6-5 with TRBJ1-5; the D gene lacks a confident call. The CDR3 has the sequence CASSYAGNQPQHF. The nucleotides read TGTGCCAGCAGTTATGCTGGGAATCAGCCCCAGCATTTT.